The 10 T cell receptor beta chains given below trace back to one sample, sequenced in a study of cytomegalovirus exposure and HLA in healthy donors. The PCR had 60 Vbeta and 13 Jbeta primers. TCRdb's table, derived via immunoSEQ multiplex PCR, lists solely in-frame clones and lacks some. The table records around 150,000 clones, 81% of them present only once. Sequencing was performed on PBMCs. The origin of the receptors is a woman aged 45-65 years in good health and CMV-seronegative.

The gene calls are TRBV28 and TRBJ1-2, with D possibly matching TRBD1 (5 bases). Trimming cost V 7 bases and J 5 bases, with 23 bases left between them. Germline CDR1 MDHEN, CDR2 SYDVKM. The CDR3 contains 16 residues. The chain's CDR3 is CASMNHLGLSRYGYTF. DNA for the CDR3: TGTGCCAGCATGAACCACTTGGGGCTTAGCCGTTATGGCTACACCTTC.

CDR3 coding DNA: TGTGCCAGCAGCAATTTCTTCTTGACGGTGGCGAACCTCGACAGAAGCTCTGGAAACACCATATATTTT. Translation: CASSNFFLTVANLDRSSGNTIYF. The chain employs TRBV21-1 and TRBJ1-3; TRBD1 is taken as the D call from the table, unchecked against the DNA. TRBV21-1 corresponds to a pseudogene. The CDR3 spans 23 residues.

The rearrangement links TRBV7-8 to TRBJ1-2; D is undetermined. CDR3 length: 16 amino acids. CDR1 SGHVS and CDR2 FQNEAQ come from the germline V gene. Trimming took off 1 base at V and 5 bases at J, with 17 bases between the two ends. The CDR3 reads CASSLGSAAMLYGYTF. The CDR3 DNA reads as TGTGCCAGCAGCTTAGGATCGGCGGCCATGTTATATGGCTACACCTTC.

This chain connects TRBV6-5 to TRBJ1-4, with D perhaps matching TRBD1 (6 bases). The length of the CDR3 is 16 residues. V was cut by 4 bases and J by 0 bases, with 12 bases left in between. Germline V gives CDR1 MNHEY, CDR2 SVGAGI. CDR3 in amino acids: CASSFSGAATNEKLFF. As DNA, the CDR3 is TGTGCCAGCAGTTTCTCAGGGGCCGCAACTAATGAAAAACTGTTTTTT.

The rearrangement joins TRBV11-2 to TRBJ1-1; D is unclear. CDR3 length: 14 amino acids. The V and J ends lost 6 bases and 0 bases respectively, with 11 bases between them. Looked up from germline, CDR1 is SGHAT and CDR2 is FQNNGV. The CDR3 nucleotides are TGTGCCAGCAGGGATGGCGGATTGAACACTGAAGCTTTCTTT. Translated: CASRDGGLNTEAFF.

This chain uses TRBV6-5 with TRBJ1-2; a weak D match, TRBD1 (6 bases). In germline, CDR1 is MNHEY, CDR2 SVGAGI. There are 15 residues in the CDR3. Deletions cut 0 bases from V and 0 bases from J, with 8 bases between. This CDR3 reads CASSYSWTANYGYTF. The CDR3 bases are TGTGCCAGCAGTTACTCCTGGACAGCTAACTATGGCTACACCTTC.

The J gene is TRBJ2-1, the V gene TRBV9, with D maybe TRBD1 (5 bases). Trimming took off 3 bases at V and 8 bases at J, with 15 bases between the two ends. Germline lookup yields CDR1 SGDLS and CDR2 YYNGEE. CDR3 length: 14 amino acids. This chain's CDR3 is CASSADLGLDEQFF. The CDR3, as DNA: TGTGCCAGCAGCGCGGACCTGGGGCTGGATGAGCAGTTCTTC.

The chain employs TRBV27 and TRBJ1-1; a possible D gene is TRBD1 (6 bases). Germline CDR1 reads MNHEY; CDR2 reads SMNVEV (reference sequence). The CDR3 totals 13 residues. V gave up 4 bases and J gave up 7 bases, with 13 bases separating them. CDR3 residues: CASSSTGKGEAFF. Written as DNA, the CDR3 is TGTGCCAGCAGTTCAACAGGGAAAGGTGAAGCTTTCTTT.

The CDR3 region is CSVRIDRAGAFF. The DNA of the CDR3 is TGCAGCGTTAGAATTGACAGGGCGGGAGCTTTCTTT. The V gene is TRBV29-1, the J gene TRBJ1-1; 7 bases map to TRBD1. Germline V gene sequence: CDR1 SQVTM, CDR2 ANQGSEA. The CDR3 runs to 12 residues. V lost 5 bases, J lost 10 bases, and 10 bases stayed unmatched.

The J gene is TRBJ1-6, the V gene TRBV7-9, with D tentatively TRBD1 (6 bases). This CDR3 spans 15 amino acids. Trimming took 4 bases from V and 7 from J, leaving 14 bases between them. In germline, CDR1 is SEHNR, CDR2 FQNEAQ (reference sequence). The CDR3 DNA reads TGTGCCAGCAGCTCACAGGGTGTTCAGAATTCACCCCTCCACTTT. It yields the protein CASSSQGVQNSPLHF.